This TCR beta chain came from a study of graft-versus-host responses after intestinal transplantation. Germline values: CDR1 SGHTA, CDR2 FQGTGA. The V and J ends lost 5 bases and 7 bases respectively, with 21 bases between them. The CDR3 runs to 16 residues. The data were produced by immunoSEQ multiplex PCR, yet TCRdb's version contains in-frame clones alone and is incomplete. The sample contains some 39,000 clones, more than 80% of which appear only once. Whole-study results and caveats: HvG clone declines early post-transplant were associated with peak circulating GvH levels.

Details on this clone: Its antigen is as yet unknown.

The material sequenced was PBMCs, taken roughly 110 weeks after intestinal transplantation. This receptor was identified in a human patient who received an intestinal transplant, so some T cells may come from the graft donor. The gene calls are TRBV7-3 and TRBJ2-1, with D possibly TRBD1 on 6 matching bases. In DNA, the CDR3 is TGTGCCAGCAGCCAAAGGGCAGGGGTGGGAAAAAATGAGCAGTTCTTC. Amino acids: CASSQRAGVGKNEQFF.